Listed here are 32 T cell receptor beta chains from one sample, sequenced in a study of tumor-infiltrating lymphocytes in primary liver carcinoma. Starting from approximately 0.45 ug of total RNA, TCR beta cDNA was produced with a primer in the constant region. TCR beta libraries came from three nested multiplex PCR rounds using slightly modified ARM-PCR. The first two PCR rounds used TRBV1-TRBV30 primers with a Cbeta primer, roughly 10 cycles each. MiXCR, applied by TCRdb to the multiplex PCR reads, yields one record per CDR3 protein. The data hold 250,000 to 400,000 distinct CDR3 sequences, with more than 55% observed a single time. In addition to blood RNA drawn from unsorted whole blood, germline DNA was extracted. Input material: peripheral blood. The receptors here all came from a man aged 40-49 years with primary liver carcinoma and hepatitis B virus infection.

This clonotype was observed once. It may be a read error: a sequence one base away is much more abundant. CDR3 sequence reads: CASSHPWIGGGDEQYF. In DNA form, the CDR3 reads TGCGCCAGCAGCCACCCTTGGATAGGGGGAGGCGACGAGCAGTACTTC. J is TRBJ2-7 and V is TRBV4-1; D tentatively fits TRBD1 or TRBD2 (6 bases each). The length of the CDR3 is 16 residues. Germline V gives CDR1 MGHRA, CDR2 YSYEKL. V lost 3 bases and J lost 5, with 20 bases in between.

With regard to this clonotype: The junction shows a germline mismatch at one end, possibly a read error. The J gene is TRBJ2-7, the V gene TRBV29-1; tentatively, D is TRBD2 (5 bases). The CDR3 runs to 12 residues. Germline V CDR1 and CDR2: SQVTM, ANQGSEA. The CDR3 nucleotides read TGTAGCGTCTTGGAGCCATCCTACGAGCAGTACTTC. Protein: CSVLEPSYEQYF.

In regard to this clonotype: A much larger clone differs from this one at a single base, so this may be a read error. The rearrangement uses TRBV5-6 and TRBJ2-7; D is possibly TRBD2 (5 bases). The germline V gene encodes CDR1 SGHDT and CDR2 YYEEEE. This CDR3 has 14 amino acids. CDR3: CASRLGAGSYEQYF. In DNA, the CDR3 is TGTGCCAGCCGCTTGGGAGCAGGTTCCTACGAGCAGTACTTC.

The chain is built from TRBV5-5 and TRBJ2-3; weak D call: TRBD1 (5 bases). Trimming stripped 0 bases from V and 4 bases from J, with 12 bases between. Per the germline V gene, CDR1 is SGHKS and CDR2 is YYEKEE (reference sequence). The CDR3 spans 15 residues. This CDR3 is CASSLGMGRSDTQYF. DNA of the CDR3: TGTGCCAGCAGCTTGGGTATGGGGCGATCAGATACGCAGTATTTT. Full variable domain (outside the CDR3, taken from reference TRBV5-5 and TRBJ2-3): DAGVTQSPTHLIKTRGQQVTLRCSPISGHKSVSWYQQVLGQGPQFIFQYYEKEERGRGNFPDRFSARQFPNYSSELNVNALLLGDSALYLCASSLGMGRSDTQYFGPGTRLTVL.

The V and J genes are TRBV30 and TRBJ2-7; D ambiguous. Between the trimmed V and J ends, which lost 1 base and 0 bases, there was a span of 13 bases. The germline V gene has CDR1 GTSNPN and CDR2 SVGIG (reference sequence). The CDR3 totals 15 residues. In nucleotides, the CDR3 is TGTGCCTGGAGTGCAAACATGATCTCCTCCTACGAGCAGTACTTC. Its protein is CAWSANMISSYEQYF.

This clonotype was found many times. This sequence joins TRBV12-3 or TRBV12-4 and TRBJ2-1, with TRBD2 as a possible D gene (6 bases). The V end lost 5 bases, the J end lost 4 bases, and 18 bases lay between the germline ends. The CDR3 runs to 16 residues. The CDR3 loop is CASSPPGSFFYNEQFF. The CDR3 region has the DNA TGTGCCAGCAGTCCCCCCGGGAGTTTTTTTTACAATGAGCAGTTCTTC.

Regarding this clonotype: Relative to the germline gene, one junction end is altered; a read error may explain this. The chain is built from TRBV6-4 and TRBJ1-6, with 8 bases aligning to TRBD1. Germline CDR1 and CDR2: MRHNA and SNTAGT. The CDR3 has 15 amino acids. The CDR3 nucleotides are TGTGCCAGCGAACGACAGGGGCTTGGGAATTCACTCCTCCACTTT. Protein product: CASERQGLGNSLLHF.

This clonotype was counted only a few times. Its ends do not fully match the called genes, so a read error is possible. The rearrangement uses TRBV5-4 and TRBJ2-1; 14 nucleotides line up with TRBD2. CDR1 SGHNT and CDR2 YYREEE come from the germline V gene (reference sequence). The CDR3 extends over 16 amino acids. This CDR3 is CACSRLAGGVPNEQFF. As DNA, the CDR3 is TGTGCCTGCAGCCGACTAGCGGGAGGGGTCCCCAATGAGCAGTTCTTC.

For this clonotype: The conserved closing phenylalanine or tryptophan is absent in this CDR3, likely reflecting a read error. The V call is TRBV12-3 or TRBV12-4, the J call TRBJ1-1; D is ambiguous. The CDR3 sequence is 14 residues long. The CDR3 loop is CVSTQYRQNTEAFL. CDR3 nucleotide sequence: TGTGTCAGCACCCAATATAGACAGAACACTGAAGCTTTCCTT.

As regards this clonotype: Compared with germline, one end of the junction differs, possibly owing to a read error. The gene calls are TRBV4-3 and TRBJ1-6, with a possible D match to TRBD1 (6 bases). The length of the CDR3 is 15 residues. Germline CDR1 and CDR2: LGHNA and YSLEER. CDR3 sequence reads: CASSQDSSYNSLLRF. The CDR3 nucleotides are TGCGCCAGCAGCCAGGACAGCTCCTATAATTCACTCCTCCGCTTT.

On this clonotype itself: This CDR3 is missing its conserved last phenylalanine or tryptophan, likely due to a read error. The rearrangement uses TRBV4-1 and TRBJ2-5, with a tentative D call TRBD1 (6 bases). The CDR3 spans 13 residues. Germline lookup yields CDR1 MGHRA and CDR2 YSYEKL. The chain's CDR3 is CASGQVGGGTQYL. CDR3 nucleotides: TGCGCCAGCGGCCAAGTAGGGGGTGGGACCCAGTACTTG.

Ten or more counts support this clonotype. The chain employs TRBV29-1 and TRBJ2-1, with a weak D call TRBD1 (6 bases). CDR1 SQVTM and CDR2 ANQGSEA come from the germline V gene. The CDR3 runs 12 residues. V was pared by 8 bases and J by 7 bases, with 15 bases between. This CDR3 is CSISVGGNEQFF. The CDR3 DNA reads as TGCAGCATTTCCGTAGGGGGTAATGAGCAGTTCTTC.

A remark on this clonotype: This could be a read error, since a much larger clone is one nucleotide away. V is TRBV10-3 and J is TRBJ2-2, with a tentative D call TRBD2 (6 bases). The germline gives CDR1 ENHRY, CDR2 SYGVKD. This CDR3 is built from 14 residues. Trimming shortened V by 10 bases and J by 1 base, and 13 bases separated the two germline ends. The CDR3: CATGISGNTGELFF. The DNA of the CDR3 is TGTGCCACCGGGATTAGCGGGAACACCGGGGAGCTGTTTTTT.

Concerning this clonotype itself: A much larger clone is a single base away; this may be a read error. V gene TRBV4-1 combines with J gene TRBJ2-1; 9 bases line up with TRBD2. This CDR3 comprises 15 residues. Looked up from germline, CDR1 is MGHRA and CDR2 is YSYEKL. The CDR3 DNA sequence: TGCGCCAGCGGCCCCCTAGCGGGAAGTTACAATGAGCAGTCCTTC. It translates to CASGPLAGSYNEQSF.

This clonotype was seen a single time. The V and J genes are TRBV11-1 and TRBJ2-7; D is perhaps TRBD2 (6 bases). The CDR3 runs to 16 residues. Germline V CDR1 and CDR2: SGHAT, FQDESV (reference sequence). Trimming stripped 2 bases from V and 3 bases from J, with 17 bases between. CDR3 in DNA: TGTGCCAGCAGCTTAACCATCCCGGGAGAGGGCTACGAGCAGTACTTC. Translating it yields CASSLTIPGEGYEQYF.

At least ten counts were recorded for this clonotype. This chain connects TRBV11-1 to TRBJ2-1; a weak D match, TRBD2 (7 bases). The germline V and J ends were trimmed by 6 bases and 13 bases, with 19 bases remaining between them. CDR3 length equals 13 residues. Germline assignment: CDR1 SGHAT and CDR2 FQDESV (reference sequence). For the CDR3, the DNA is TGTGCCAGCAGGGGAGGGGGGCTAGCTGGACAGTTCTTC. Translation: CASRGGGLAGQFF.

This sequence joins TRBV11-2 and TRBJ2-7; 10 positions match TRBD1. The CDR3 has 14 residues. Germline V CDR1 and CDR2: SGHAT, FQNNGV. V shed 10 bases and J 6 bases; nucleotides not matched to a gene: 12. CDR3 loop: CAISPDRGYGEQYF. The CDR3 DNA sequence: TGTGCCATAAGCCCGGACAGGGGGTATGGCGAGCAGTACTTC.

The CDR3 spells CASSLRQGATEAFF. CDR3 DNA sequence: TGTGCCAGCAGCTTAAGGCAGGGCGCCACTGAAGCTTTCTTT. The chain couples TRBV7-8 to TRBJ1-1; possibly TRBD1 for D (5 bases). V lost 2 bases, J lost 4 bases, and 11 bases lay in between. The germline gives CDR1 SGHVS, CDR2 FQNEAQ. The CDR3 consists of 14 residues.

Many counts were recorded for this clonotype. The genes are TRBV6-1 and TRBJ1-6; D is ambiguous. Germline loops: CDR1 MNHNS, CDR2 SASEGT. Trimming removed 5 bases from V and 4 bases from J, with 9 bases in between. This CDR3 contains 14 residues. The DNA for the CDR3 is TGTGCCAGCAGTTGGACGGAATATAATTCACCCCTCCACTTT. The encoded protein is CASSWTEYNSPLHF.

The V call is TRBV10-3, the J call TRBJ2-7, with 8 bases identical to TRBD1. CDR1 and CDR2 (germline): ENHRY, SYGVKD. The CDR3 length is 14 residues. V lost 5 bases to trimming and J lost 6 bases; unmatched junction nucleotides: 9. CDR3 nucleotides: TGTGCCATCAGTACCGACAGGGGAAGGAGCGAGCAGTACTTC. This gives the protein CAISTDRGRSEQYF.

This clonotype was recorded at least ten times. This rearrangement joins TRBV4-1 to TRBJ2-3, with 11 bases matching TRBD2. V lost 4 bases and J lost 3; bases outside the gene matches: 0. This CDR3 region has 14 residues. The germline CDR1 and CDR2 sequences are MGHRA and YSYEKL. The CDR3 DNA reads TGCGCCAGCAGCCGACTAGCGGGAACAGATACGCAGTATTTT. Its translation: CASSRLAGTDTQYF.

Notes on this clonotype: One end of the junction fails to match germline, which may point to a read error. The chain carries TRBV11-2 and TRBJ2-7; possible D gene TRBD1, 6 bases. The CDR3 contains 16 residues. Germline CDR1 reads SGHAT; CDR2 reads FQNNGV. DNA for the CDR3: TGTGCCAGCAACCCAGGGTGGGGGCGAGCCACCTACAAGCAGTACTTC. Translating it yields CASNPGWGRATYKQYF.

Note on this clonotype: Germline is not matched at one junction end, which may reflect a read error. V and J are TRBV18 and TRBJ2-5; no clear D. From germline, CDR1 is KGHSH and CDR2 LQKENI. The CDR3 loop spans 14 amino acids. The CDR3 DNA reads TGTGCCAGCTCCCCCATTGATGAACAAGAGACCCGGTACTTC. This sequence encodes CASSPIDEQETRYF.

V usage is TRBV7-9 and J usage is TRBJ2-7; D unresolved. CDR1 SEHNR and CDR2 FQNEAQ come from the germline V gene (reference sequence). This CDR3 has 16 amino acids. V was cut by 5 bases and J by 3 bases, with 20 bases left in between. The CDR3 DNA is TGTGCCAGCAGCCCCTACGGCGTCAGGTCTTACTACGAGCAGTACTTC. It is translated as CASSPYGVRSYYEQYF.

Remarks on this clonotype: A clone one base away is much larger, so this may be a read error. This CDR3 is missing its conserved last phenylalanine or tryptophan, likely due to a read error. The V call is TRBV14, the J call TRBJ2-7; D may match TRBD1 or TRBD2 (6 bases each). Trimming stripped 4 bases from V and 7 bases from J, with 20 bases between. This CDR3 comprises 15 residues. Germline V gene data show CDR1 as SGHDN and CDR2 as FVKESK. Written as DNA, the CDR3 is TGTGCCAGCAGCCGCTCGGGGGCCCTCCTGGGAGAGCAGTACCTC. Translating gives CASSRSGALLGEQYL.

Concerning this clonotype: A junction end diverges from the germline sequence, so it may reflect a read error. This sequence joins TRBV29-1 and TRBJ2-5; D remains unclear. The germline V gene encodes CDR1 SQVTM and CDR2 ANQGSEA. This CDR3 has 14 amino acids. The CDR3 DNA reads as TGCAGCGTCCAGCTTTCCAGAGGCTCGGAGACCAAGTACTTC. This sequence encodes CSVQLSRGSETKYF.

This clonotype appeared once. No conserved phenylalanine or tryptophan ends this CDR3, so it is likely a read error. V and J are TRBV11-1 and TRBJ2-2, with D perhaps TRBD2 (6 bases). Germline V gives CDR1 SGHAT, CDR2 FQDESV (reference sequence). CDR3 length: 14 amino acids. The CDR3 here is CASSTSLNTGGLFL. CDR3 nucleotide sequence: TGTGCGAGCAGCACTTCACTGAACACCGGGGGGCTGTTTTTA.

The chain uses TRBV30 and TRBJ1-3, with D tentatively TRBD1 (6 bases). V was trimmed by 4 bases and J by 4 bases, leaving 14 bases between them. Germline V gene lookup returns CDR1 GTSNPN and CDR2 SVGIG (reference sequence). The CDR3 consists of 14 residues. CDR3 in DNA: TGTGCCTGGATGATCGGAGGACAGGGAAACACCATATATTTT. This encodes CAWMIGGQGNTIYF.

The chain uses TRBV28 and TRBJ2-1; 9 nucleotides align to TRBD2. The junction had 13 bases not matched to a gene; V was cut back by 4 bases and J by 3 bases. CDR1 is MDHEN and CDR2 is SYDVKM in the germline V gene. The CDR3 loop spans 18 amino acids. The CDR3: CASSSPSGAGGFYNEQFF. The DNA for the CDR3 is TGTGCCAGCAGTTCCCCCTCGGGGGCGGGAGGGTTCTACAATGAGCAGTTCTTC.

The J gene is TRBJ2-1, the V gene TRBV6-1; TRBD2 aligns across 12 bases. V was pared by 8 bases and J by 11 bases, with 10 bases of the junction left unmatched. The CDR3 totals 14 residues. Per the germline V gene, CDR1 is MNHNS and CDR2 is SASEGT. As DNA, the CDR3 is TGTGCCAGCGCGGCTAGCGGGAGGGCTAATAAGCAGTTCTTC. Translating it yields CASAASGRANKQFF.

As regards this clonotype: Germline and junction disagree at one end, which may indicate a read error. This rearrangement joins TRBV4-3 to TRBJ1-6, with D maybe TRBD1 (5 bases). Germline values: CDR1 LGHNA, CDR2 YSLEER. The CDR3 length is 16 residues. The CDR3 nucleotides read TGCGCCAGCACCCCGGGCCGGGGCTCCCATAATACACCCCTCCACTTT. Translation: CASTPGRGSHNTPLHF.

This chain connects TRBV6-2 or TRBV6-3 to TRBJ2-7, with 9 nucleotides matching TRBD2. The V gene's germline CDR1 is MNHEY and CDR2 SVGEGT. The CDR3 length is 15 residues. In DNA form, the CDR3 reads TGTGTCAGTAGCTATCTAGCGGGATCCCCATGGGAGCAGTACTTC. Translating gives CVSSYLAGSPWEQYF.